This is a list of T cell receptor beta chains from one sample in a study of cytomegalovirus exposure and HLA in healthy donors. Clones were read by immunoSEQ multiplex PCR, and TCRdb kept only the in-frame ones, dropping some. This sample's table reports about 200,000 clones. The sample taken for sequencing was PBMCs. The receptor source for this set is a man younger than 40 in good health and CMV-seronegative. Each CDR3 is given with its conserved first and last residue.

v_call cdr3_aa
TRBV30 CAWNTGTGNSPLHF
TRBV10-3 CAITPSQGSGAFEAFF
TRBV13 CASSLGGRASYNEQFF
TRBV6-5 CASSYSIGSGNTIYF
TRBV5-5 CASRRLPSTDTQYF
TRBV13 CASSSHGQGTYEQYF
TRBV6-6 CASSSSDSTLSKTLF
TRBV7-9 CASSLLGTGHHEQYF
TRBV9 CASSVYEAVGGYTF
TRBV6-1 CASTPTGVDGYTF
TRBV6-1 CASAAPGQGNEKLFF
TRBV19 CASIPRGSGNTIYF
TRBV10-3 CAISREPPRAGANVLTF
TRBV7-9 CASSSNREWEQYF
TRBV18 CASSRNRDHNSPLHF
TRBV6-5 CASRRTGGPHYEQYF
TRBV19 CASSTDRGEHGSPLHF
TRBV2 CATFLGQGTGELFF
TRBV7-9 CASSFTAQETQYF
TRBV27 CASSSLAGEYNEQFF
TRBV6-6 CASSSGGNRDEQYF
TRBV5-1 CASSPKKNGELFF
TRBV5-4 CASSLGGRRAKETQYF
TRBV10-3 CAISESEGREETQYF
TRBV15 CATSRGAGSDYGYTF
TRBV4-1 CASSQEGTQTGELFF
TRBV5-8 CASSPGLAETYEQYF